Sequencing of this TCR beta chain was carried out in a study of T cell repertoires in cytomegalovirus infection (dated by TCRdb to about 2019). Background on the whole study: Recently identified HLA-C-restricted CMV epitopes, whose presentation resists viral immunomodulation, were targeted by peptide stimulations together with well-studied HLA-B-restricted epitopes. The HLA type of each donor mattered for the analysis, because public TCR beta signatures pointed to carriage of CMV infection along with the matching HLA type.

The paper as a whole reports these results and caveats: Carriers of CMV infection plus the relevant HLA type were discriminated by the cumulative frequency of public TCR beta family members in the study cohort and in an independent approximately 400-donor cohort. The ex vivo response was dominated by HLA-C-restricted CMV-specific TCR beta clonotypes, which also provided the single most frequent clonotype in two of eight donors.

This clonotype was seen repeatedly, ten times or more. Its specific antigen is unknown. No much larger clone exists at a distance of one base, and base qualities are not known. Looking up the germline V gene yields CDR1 SGHTA and CDR2 FQGNSA. Taken from cysteine to phenylalanine, the CDR3 has 18 residues. Only the CDR3 region is kept as DNA, spanning 54 bases read in frame from base 1. Germline trimming amounts to 2 bases on V and 7 bases on J, with 13 as the count of junction bases outside the gene matches. This sample was sequenced with an Illumina HiSeq 1500. TCRdb trimmed public reads at Q25 via fastp, called clones via MiXCR and kept in-frame beta chains. Entries that share a CDR3 protein sequence are merged under the most common genes and DNA. In this sample the table shows about 330,000 distinct CDR3 sequences, roughly 34% of which occur a single time. The ten largest clones represent approximately 15% of the sample.

The treatment or condition label corresponds to: in vitro stimulation with specific CMV peptide epitopes to enrich CMV-specific T cells. Sample: cultured PBMCs, taken from culture after CMV antigen stimulation. This receptor was identified in a human donor in good health (CMV status not recorded). Some clones in this sample may be carry-over from other donors' samples. The chain is made from TRBV7-2 and TRBJ2-1; 11 bases in the junction line up with TRBD2. The DNA sequence is as follows: TGTGCCAGCAGCTTAAATAGCGGGAGGGCCAGGGGATGGAATGAGCAGTTCTTC. This yields the protein CASSLNSGRARGWNEQFF.